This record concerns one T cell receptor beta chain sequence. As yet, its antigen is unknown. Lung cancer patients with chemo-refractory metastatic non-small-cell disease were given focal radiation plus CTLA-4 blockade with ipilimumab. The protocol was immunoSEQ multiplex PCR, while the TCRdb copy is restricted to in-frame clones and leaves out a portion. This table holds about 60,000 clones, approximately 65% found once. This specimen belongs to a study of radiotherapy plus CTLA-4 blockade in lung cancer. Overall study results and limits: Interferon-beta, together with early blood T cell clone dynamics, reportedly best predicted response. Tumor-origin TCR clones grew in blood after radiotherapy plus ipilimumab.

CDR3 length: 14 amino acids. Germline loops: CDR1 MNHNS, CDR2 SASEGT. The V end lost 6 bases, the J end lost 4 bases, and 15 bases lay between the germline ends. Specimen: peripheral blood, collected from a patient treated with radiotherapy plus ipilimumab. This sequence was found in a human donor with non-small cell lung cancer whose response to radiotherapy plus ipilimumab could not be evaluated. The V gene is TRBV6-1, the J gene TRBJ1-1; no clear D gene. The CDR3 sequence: CASSSRYDVTEAFF. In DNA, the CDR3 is TGTGCCAGCAGCTCCAGGTACGATGTCACTGAAGCTTTCTTT.